Sequencing of this TCR beta chain was carried out in a study of cytomegalovirus exposure and HLA in healthy donors. Looking at the study overall: Around 180 million T cells yielded some 120 million unique TCR beta sequences in earlier analysis. Study-wide results and limits: The CMV antigen specificity of a few CMV-associated chains was confirmed through in vitro analysis.

Amplification used 60 Vbeta primers and 13 Jbeta primers. Only in-frame clones appear in the TCRdb table, and some are missing; sequencing was by immunoSEQ multiplex PCR. The sample lists about 80,000 clones, roughly 80% occurring once. Germline CDR1 MNHNY, CDR2 SVGAGI (reference sequence). The CDR3 is made up of 16 amino acids. The J segment lost 5 bases and the V segment lost 5 bases, leaving 9 bases of the junction unmatched. This clone was observed a single time. Its specificity is unknown. This clonotype was sampled from a woman between 35 and 50 years old in good health and CMV-seropositive. The chain carries TRBV6-6 and TRBJ2-1; 10 positions agree with TRBD2. The sample comprised PBMCs. CDR3 sequence (DNA): TGTGCCAGCAGTGGGCTAGCGGGAGAGAATGACAATGAGCAGTTCTTC. Protein sequence: CASSGLAGENDNEQFF.